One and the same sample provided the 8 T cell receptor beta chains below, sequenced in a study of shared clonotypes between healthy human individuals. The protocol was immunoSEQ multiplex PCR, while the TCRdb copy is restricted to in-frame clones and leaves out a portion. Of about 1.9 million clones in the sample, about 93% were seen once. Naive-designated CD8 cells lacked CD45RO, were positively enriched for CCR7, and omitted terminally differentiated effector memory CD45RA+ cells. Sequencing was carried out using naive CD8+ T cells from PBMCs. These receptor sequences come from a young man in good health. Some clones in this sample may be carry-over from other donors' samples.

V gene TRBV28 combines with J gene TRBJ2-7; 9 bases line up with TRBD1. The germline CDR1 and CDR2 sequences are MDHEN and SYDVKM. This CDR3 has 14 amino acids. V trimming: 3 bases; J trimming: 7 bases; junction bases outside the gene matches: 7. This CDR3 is CASSLRQGGREQYF. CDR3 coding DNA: TGTGCCAGCAGTTTGAGACAGGGGGGCAGAGAGCAGTACTTC.

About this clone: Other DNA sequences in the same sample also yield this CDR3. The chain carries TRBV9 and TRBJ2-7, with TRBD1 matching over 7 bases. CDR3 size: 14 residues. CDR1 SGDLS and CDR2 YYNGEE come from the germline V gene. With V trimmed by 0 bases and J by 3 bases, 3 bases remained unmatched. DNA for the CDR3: TGTGCCAGCAGCGTAGTTCCAGGGGGCTACGAGCAGTACTTC. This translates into CASSVVPGGYEQYF.

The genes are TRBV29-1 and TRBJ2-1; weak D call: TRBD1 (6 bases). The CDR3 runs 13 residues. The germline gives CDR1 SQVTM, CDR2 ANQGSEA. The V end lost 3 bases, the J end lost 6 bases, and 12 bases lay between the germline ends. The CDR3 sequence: CSVDRGSLNEQFF. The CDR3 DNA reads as TGCAGCGTTGACAGGGGAAGCCTCAATGAGCAGTTCTTC.

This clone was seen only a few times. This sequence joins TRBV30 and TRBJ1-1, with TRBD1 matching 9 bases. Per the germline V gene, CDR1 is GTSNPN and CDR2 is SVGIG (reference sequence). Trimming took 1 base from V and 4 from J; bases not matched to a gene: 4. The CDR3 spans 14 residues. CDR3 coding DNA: TGTGCCTGGAGTGACAGGGGGCTGAGCACTGAAGCTTTCTTT. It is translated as CAWSDRGLSTEAFF.

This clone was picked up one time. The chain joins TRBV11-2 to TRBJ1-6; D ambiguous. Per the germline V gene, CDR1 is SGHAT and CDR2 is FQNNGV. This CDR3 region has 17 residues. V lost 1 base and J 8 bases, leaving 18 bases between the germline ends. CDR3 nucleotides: TGTGCCAGCAGCTTAGGGGCTGGACCTGGACCTGATTCACCCCTCCACTTT. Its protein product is CASSLGAGPGPDSPLHF.

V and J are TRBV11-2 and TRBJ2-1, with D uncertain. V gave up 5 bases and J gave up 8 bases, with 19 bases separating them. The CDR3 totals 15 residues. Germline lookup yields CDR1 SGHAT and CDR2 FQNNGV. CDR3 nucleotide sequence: TGTGCCAGCAGCCCTCTCTCGGGCCGAAGGGATGAGCAGTTCTTC. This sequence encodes CASSPLSGRRDEQFF.

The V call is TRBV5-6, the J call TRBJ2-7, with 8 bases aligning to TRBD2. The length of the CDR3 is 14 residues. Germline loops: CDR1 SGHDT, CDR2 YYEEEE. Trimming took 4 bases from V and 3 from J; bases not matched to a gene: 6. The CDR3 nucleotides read TGTGCCAGCAGCCCAACGGGGGGGTTCTACGAGCAGTACTTC. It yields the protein CASSPTGGFYEQYF.

CDR3 sequence reads: CASSEGNAAAALYEQYF. DNA of the CDR3: TGTGCCAGCAGTGAGGGAAACGCCGCAGCTGCACTCTACGAGCAGTACTTC. The chain joins TRBV6-1 to TRBJ2-7; no firm D call. The length of the CDR3 is 17 residues. Looked up from germline, CDR1 is MNHNS and CDR2 is SASEGT. The germline V and J ends were trimmed by 3 bases and 3 bases, with 21 bases remaining between them.